This T cell receptor beta chain was profiled in a study of blood T cell repertoires in COVID-19. Repertoires were generated with immunoSEQ multiplex PCR, while TCRdb's copy carries only in-frame clones and drops some. The table has roughly 100,000 clones, roughly 80% seen once. This CDR3 region has 15 residues. Germline V gives CDR1 LNHDA, CDR2 SQIVND (reference sequence). Trimming pared 7 bases from V and 0 bases from J, leaving 13 bases between. The chain uses TRBV19 and TRBJ1-3, with D perhaps matching TRBD1 (5 bases). This receptor was identified in a man between 70 and 80 years old with active or convalescent COVID-19. The sequenced sample was peripheral blood. Here the CDR3 reads CASTEDINSGNTIYF. In DNA form, the CDR3 reads TGTGCCAGTACCGAGGACATCAACTCTGGAAACACCATATATTTT.